This T cell receptor (beta chain) appears in the sequencing data of a study of blood T cell repertoires in COVID-19. The overall study: Donors in the United States, Italy and Spain gave samples during acute or convalescent COVID-19.

Deletions cut 4 bases from V and 1 base from J, with 16 bases between. CDR3 size: 17 residues. Germline-derived CDR1 and CDR2 are SGHAT and FQNNGV. In the original analysis: Nucleated cell number was recorded as an estimate derived from reference gene primer amplification. Using immunoSEQ multiplex PCR, the repertoire was profiled, and TCRdb retains in-frame clones only, with some absent. V and J calls and clone size are given by that table; D and trimming were obtained from the DNA. The sample holds some 150,000 clones, approximately 83% seen once. The V gene is TRBV11-2, the J gene TRBJ2-2; tentative D call: TRBD2 (6 bases). The sequence came from an older woman with acute or convalescent COVID-19. Source material: peripheral blood. The CDR3 reads CASSSISGRGNTGELFF. The CDR3 DNA is TGTGCCAGCAGCTCGATCTCGGGGCGGGGGAACACCGGGGAGCTGTTTTTT.